This T cell receptor (beta chain) was identified during a study of shared clonotypes between healthy human individuals. Some clones are missing from TCRdb's copy, which holds only in-frame ones; the method was immunoSEQ multiplex PCR. The sample has fewer than 600,000 clones, approximately 71% seen once. The CDR3 has 13 residues. V dropped 4 bases and J dropped 6 bases, with 13 bases sitting between them. The germline gives CDR1 SNHLY, CDR2 FYNNEI. The V gene is TRBV2, the J gene TRBJ2-7; D tentatively reads TRBD1 or TRBD2 (5 bases each). The source of this sequence is a woman in her thirties or forties in good health. Some clones in this sample may be carry-over from other donors' samples. Sequencing was performed on PBMCs. The DNA of the CDR3 is TGTGCCAGCAGTGTCGGGGACCTAGGCGAGCAGTACTTC. This translates into CASSVGDLGEQYF. The full variable domain, its missing parts supplied by reference TRBV2 and TRBJ2-7, is EPEVTQTPSHQVTQMGQEVILRCVPISNHLYFYWYRQILGQKVEFLVSFYNNEISEKSEIFDDQFSVERPDGSNFTLKIRSTKLEDSAMYFCASSVGDLGEQYFGPGTRLTVT.